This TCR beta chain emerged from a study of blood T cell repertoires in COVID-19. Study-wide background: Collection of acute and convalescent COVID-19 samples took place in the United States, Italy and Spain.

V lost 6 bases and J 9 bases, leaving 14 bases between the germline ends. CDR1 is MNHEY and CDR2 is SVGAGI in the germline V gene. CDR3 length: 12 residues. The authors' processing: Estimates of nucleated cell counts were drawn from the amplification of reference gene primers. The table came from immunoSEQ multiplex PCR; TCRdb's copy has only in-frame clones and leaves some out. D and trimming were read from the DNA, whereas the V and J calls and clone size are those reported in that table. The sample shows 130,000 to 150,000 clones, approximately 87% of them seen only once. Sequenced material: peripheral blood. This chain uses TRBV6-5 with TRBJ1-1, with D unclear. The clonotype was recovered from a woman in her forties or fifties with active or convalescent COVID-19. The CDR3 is CASRREKGQAFF. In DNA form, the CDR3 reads TGTGCCAGCAGGCGGGAAAAGGGCCAAGCTTTCTTT.